This TCR beta chain came from a study of OX40 agonist ivuxolimab in advanced cancers. Libraries were prepared by immunoSEQ multiplex PCR; TCRdb keeps only in-frame clonotypes and omits some of them. The top ten hold approximately 10% of the sample, which has around 66,000 clones, 85% to 90% seen once. The sequencing here drew on CD4+ or CD8+ T cells sorted from blood, taken in a trial of the OX40 agonist ivuxolimab. This sequence originates from an adult with an advanced solid tumor such as melanoma, head and neck, liver or kidney cancer.

This CDR3 reads CASSLLAVLTGELFF. CDR3 DNA sequence: TGTGCCAGCTCCCTGCTAGCGGTCCTCACCGGGGAGCTGTTTTTT. V usage is TRBV7-2 and J usage is TRBJ2-2; 7 bases agree with TRBD2. CDR3 size: 15 residues. Germline CDR1 SGHTA, CDR2 FQGNSA. The J segment lost 4 bases and the V segment lost 8 bases, leaving 10 bases of the junction unmatched.